This T cell receptor (beta chain) appears in the sequencing data of a study of T cell clonotyping in hematopoietic cell transplantation. A remark on this clone: Its antigen is undetermined.

Study-level points and caveats: Recipient TCR diversity dropped after transplant; expanded clonotypes rose from day 30 to 180.

CDR1 is SGHNT and CDR2 is YYREEE in the germline V gene (reference sequence). The CDR3 is made up of 15 amino acids. V was cut by 3 bases and J by 2 bases, with 13 bases left in between. Profiling relied on immunoSEQ multiplex PCR, and the TCRdb table lists in-frame clones only, not all of them. The table has over 10,000 clones, approximately 90% seen once. Sequencing was carried out using peripheral blood mononuclear cells. This chain joins TRBV5-4 and TRBJ2-3; unclear D gene. This TCR was recovered from a young man in good health. Some clones in this sample may be carry-over from other donors' samples. Here the CDR3 DNA reads TGTGCCAGCAGCTCAGACGACGGATCCACAGATACGCAGTATTTT. Translated, it gives CASSSDDGSTDTQYF.